One sample yielded the 22 T cell receptor beta chains listed below, sequenced in a study of monozygotic twins with inflammatory bowel disease. From its re-call of the 5' RACE reads, TCRdb lists each CDR3 protein once, without DNA. The sample totals about 140,000 distinct CDR3 sequences. The sequencing input was blood. Receptors originate from a human donor with ulcerative colitis or Crohn's disease, or a healthy co-twin of an affected twin (not recorded which).

The V and J genes are TRBV19 and TRBJ2-3. This CDR3 contains 15 residues. CDR1 and CDR2 (germline): LNHDA, SQIVND (reference sequence). The CDR3 loop reads CASSIQSAVTDTQYF.

The J gene is TRBJ1-1, the V gene TRBV20-1; TCRdb's D call of TRBD1 is untestable without DNA. Germline loops: CDR1 DFQATT, CDR2 SNEGSKA (reference sequence). CDR3 length: 13 amino acids. The CDR3 sequence is CSARRRASTEAFF.

The chain links TRBV5-1 to TRBJ1-2; the D gene TCRdb calls, TRBD1, cannot be checked with no DNA. CDR1 is SGHRS and CDR2 is YFSETQ in the germline V gene. This CDR3 spans 14 amino acids. The CDR3 spells CASSLSVRGGGYTF.

The J gene is TRBJ1-1, the V gene TRBV7-8; TCRdb lists TRBD1, though no DNA is available to test this call. The germline gives CDR1 SGHVS, CDR2 FQNEAQ. This CDR3 has 15 residues. The CDR3: CASSLAIQRGTEAFF.

This chain links TRBV6-5 with TRBJ1-2; the TCRdb D gene call, TRBD1, has no DNA to confirm it. Germline V gives CDR1 MNHEY, CDR2 SVGAGI. The CDR3 is made up of 12 amino acids. CDR3 amino acids: CASSSPGVGYTF.

This CDR3 is CASSMRQGAGGELFF. The V gene is TRBV5-1, the J gene TRBJ2-2; the D call of TRBD1 rests on TCRdb alone, since no DNA is present to check it. CDR1 is SGHRS, CDR2 YFSETQ, per germline. The CDR3 has 15 residues.

The J gene is TRBJ1-2, the V gene TRBV6-1; the D call of TRBD1 rests on TCRdb alone, since no DNA is present to check it. The CDR3 is 13 residues long. Germline V gene lookup returns CDR1 MNHNS and CDR2 SASEGT. The CDR3 spells CASSEVHRVGYTF.

The rearrangement links TRBV20-1 to TRBJ2-7. Germline V gives CDR1 DFQATT, CDR2 SNEGSKA (reference sequence). The CDR3 sequence is 14 residues long. This CDR3 is CSARVRESSYEQYF.

The rearrangement uses TRBV7-6 and TRBJ2-2. Germline lookup yields CDR1 SGHVS and CDR2 FNYEAQ. The CDR3 extends over 15 amino acids. Here the CDR3 reads CASSYMAENTGELFF.

The chain employs TRBV25-1 and TRBJ1-6. Germline V gene lookup returns CDR1 MGHDK and CDR2 SYGVNS. The CDR3 has 12 amino acids. CDR3 protein: CASSVLDSPLHF.

The V gene is TRBV7-8, the J gene TRBJ1-1; TCRdb's assignment of TRBD1 cannot be checked, as there is no DNA. This CDR3 contains 14 residues. Germline V gives CDR1 SGHVS, CDR2 FQNEAQ. CDR3 sequence reads: CASSPTPVGTEAFF.

The genes are TRBV4-1 and TRBJ2-7; with no DNA, the TCRdb D assignment of TRBD2 cannot be verified. The CDR3 loop spans 16 amino acids. CDR1 is MGHRA and CDR2 is YSYEKL in the germline V gene. The CDR3 protein is CASSQGLAGVSYEQYF.

This rearrangement joins TRBV20-1 to TRBJ2-7. Germline V gene sequence: CDR1 DFQATT, CDR2 SNEGSKA (reference sequence). The CDR3 consists of 12 residues. CDR3 amino acids: CSARISRYEQYF.

The rearrangement uses TRBV12-3 or TRBV12-4 and TRBJ2-6; lacking DNA, the TRBD1 call made by TCRdb goes unchecked. This CDR3 comprises 18 residues. The CDR3 is CASSSPRDRNSGADVLTF.

The V gene is TRBV19, the J gene TRBJ1-1. Germline CDR1 LNHDA, CDR2 SQIVND (reference sequence). The CDR3 loop spans 13 amino acids. The CDR3 protein is CASTSGENTEAFF.

This rearrangement joins TRBV19 to TRBJ2-3; absent DNA, TCRdb's TRBD2 call cannot be checked. CDR1 is LNHDA, CDR2 SQIVND, per germline (reference sequence). The CDR3 consists of 15 residues. CDR3 region: CATSRSGRVADTQYF.

The rearrangement uses TRBV5-6 and TRBJ2-1; TCRdb reports TRBD1, a call that lacks DNA to check it against. The germline V gene has CDR1 SGHDT and CDR2 YYEEEE. The CDR3 extends over 13 amino acids. CDR3 in amino acids: CASSPGQYNEQFF.

The chain joins TRBV7-8 to TRBJ2-2. CDR3 length: 14 residues. Germline lookup yields CDR1 SGHVS and CDR2 FQNEAQ. This CDR3 reads CASRPYRTTGELFF.

The chain uses TRBV7-2 and TRBJ2-5; TCRdb lists TRBD2, though no DNA is available to test this call. The CDR3 totals 15 residues. Germline V gene data show CDR1 as SGHTA and CDR2 as FQGNSA. The CDR3 protein is CASSLWGRPGGTQYF.

The chain carries TRBV20-1 and TRBJ2-1; TCRdb indicates TRBD2, and absent DNA this call remains unverified. This CDR3 has 14 residues. CDR1 and CDR2 (germline): DFQATT, SNEGSKA (reference sequence). CDR3 sequence reads: CSAKGLAGDIEQFF.

The chain combines TRBV5-6 with TRBJ1-1; TCRdb's assignment of TRBD1 cannot be checked, as there is no DNA. The germline CDR1 and CDR2 sequences are SGHDT and YYEEEE. CDR3 length equals 18 residues. The CDR3 sequence: CASSVRVPRSFMNTEAFF.

V is TRBV28 and J is TRBJ2-7; the TCRdb call, TRBD1, lacks DNA for checking. The CDR3 has 14 residues. From germline, CDR1 is MDHEN and CDR2 SYDVKM. CDR3: CASSFRQKSYEQYF.